This is a list of T cell receptor beta chains from one sample in a study of T-cell memory formation after mild COVID-19. TCRdb processed the 5' RACE reads anew with MiXCR; each CDR3 protein has one entry. The repertoire holds about 160,000 distinct CDR3 sequences, around 30% seen once, with around 11% in the top ten. The specimen was PBMCs or a T cell subset sorted from them (not recorded which). The receptors originated from an adult woman who had mild COVID-19 (a few samples of this study predate the infection). Cell type and time point are not known. The CDR3 runs from the conserved cysteine through the conserved F or W. A D gene is named only where the DNA matches it firmly. Rows give clone size only sometimes, using once, few, many, or a class for an expanded clone.

len	v_gene	abundance	j_gene	d_gene	CDR3aa	CDR3nt
18	TRBV11-2	few	TRBJ2-1	TRBD2	CASSVTGTSGTKGNEQFF	TGTGCCAGCAGCGTAACCGGGACTAGCGGGACCAAGGGCAATGAGCAGTTCTTC
16	TRBV6-4	.	TRBJ2-3	TRBD2	CASSDSSGGAKDTQYF	TGTGCCAGCAGTGACTCTAGCGGGGGGGCCAAAGATACGCAGTATTTT
15	TRBV11-2	few	TRBJ2-1	.	CASSLEVVSHNEQFF	TGTGCCAGCAGCTTAGAGGTGGTGTCCCACAATGAGCAGTTCTTC
14	TRBV6-1	few	TRBJ1-5	.	CASRPYTGNQPQHF	TGTGCCAGCAGGCCGTACACAGGGAATCAGCCCCAGCATTTT
12	TRBV10-3	.	TRBJ2-3	.	CAIRTATDTQYF	TGTGCCATCAGGACAGCCACAGATACGCAGTATTTT
16	TRBV4-1	once	TRBJ2-1	.	CASSQDWGVRANEQFF	TGCGCCAGCAGCCAAGATTGGGGGGTCCGGGCCAATGAGCAGTTCTTC
15	TRBV6-5	.	TRBJ1-6	.	CASGFQGRTNSPLHF	TGTGCCAGCGGGTTCCAAGGGAGGACTAATTCACCCCTCCACTTT
17	TRBV7-2	.	TRBJ2-5	TRBD2	CASSAAGLAFVQETQYF	TGTGCCAGCAGCGCAGCGGGACTAGCGTTTGTCCAAGAGACCCAGTACTTC
14	TRBV3-1	.	TRBJ2-1	TRBD2	CASSHGGGAGEQFF	TGTGCCAGCAGCCATGGCGGGGGGGCCGGTGAGCAGTTCTTC
15	TRBV12-3/TRBV12-4	.	TRBJ2-2	TRBD1	CASSSGTGHTGELFF	TGTGCCAGCAGTTCCGGGACAGGTCACACCGGGGAGCTGTTTTTT
13	TRBV29-1	.	TRBJ2-2	TRBD1	CSAWTGNTGELFF	TGCAGCGCCTGGACAGGAAACACCGGGGAGCTGTTTTTT
16	TRBV24-1	.	TRBJ1-2	TRBD1	CATSDKKDRGVRGYTF	TGTGCCACCAGTGATAAGAAAGACAGGGGTGTTCGTGGCTACACCTTC
15	TRBV2	.	TRBJ2-7	.	CASSEAGSSSYEQYF	TGTGCCAGCAGTGAAGCGGGAAGTTCGAGTTACGAGCAGTACTTC
15	TRBV5-1	few	TRBJ2-1	TRBD2	CASSLAGEGLHEQFF	TGCGCCAGCAGCTTGGCCGGGGAGGGTCTACATGAGCAGTTCTTC
14	TRBV5-3	.	TRBJ2-7	.	CARSFSGWSNEQYF	TGTGCCAGAAGCTTCAGCGGGTGGTCCAACGAGCAGTACTTC
14	TRBV12-3/TRBV12-4	few	TRBJ1-2	.	CASSLPQGRYGYTF	TGTGCCAGCAGTTTGCCGCAGGGACGCTATGGCTACACCTTC
14	TRBV4-1	.	TRBJ2-5	TRBD1	CASSQEGQAWTQYF	TGCGCCAGCAGCCAAGAGGGACAGGCTTGGACCCAGTACTTC
13	TRBV12-3/TRBV12-4	.	TRBJ2-7	.	CASTMTPSYEQYF	TGTGCCAGCACCATGACACCCTCCTACGAGCAGTACTTC
14	TRBV7-6	.	TRBJ2-1	.	CASSLAETPNEQFF	TGTGCCAGCAGCTTAGCGGAGACCCCCAATGAGCAGTTCTTC
23	TRBV18	.	TRBJ2-6	.	CASSPPGVFRGKGRRPGANVLTF	TGTGCCAGCTCACCACCTGGTGTGTTCCGGGGAAAAGGACGCAGGCCTGGGGCCAACGTCCTGACTTTC
15	TRBV7-3	.	TRBJ2-1	.	CASSPLPGSYNEQFF	TGTGCCAGCAGCCCCCTCCCGGGGTCCTACAATGAGCAGTTCTTC
15	TRBV4-1	.	TRBJ1-2	.	CASSQGWEGGRGYTF	TGCGCCAGCAGCCAGGGGTGGGAAGGGGGAAGGGGCTACACCTTC
15	TRBV5-1	.	TRBJ2-1	.	CASSSGTASLNEQFF	TGCGCCAGCAGCTCAGGGACTGCGAGTCTCAATGAGCAGTTCTTC
13	TRBV5-5	few	TRBJ2-5	.	CASSTDWGETQYF	TGTGCCAGCTCGACGGACTGGGGAGAGACCCAGTACTTC
12	TRBV4-3	.	TRBJ2-7	.	CASSQAPSEQYF	TGCGCCAGCAGCCAAGCCCCCTCCGAGCAGTACTTC
13	TRBV7-6	.	TRBJ2-7	.	CASSPGGVYEQYF	TGTGCCAGCAGCCCAGGAGGGGTCTACGAGCAGTACTTC
15	TRBV29-1	many	TRBJ2-7	.	CSVVQGQGRYYEQYF	TGCAGCGTTGTCCAAGGGCAGGGAAGGTACTACGAGCAGTACTTC
17	TRBV6-5	few	TRBJ2-3	.	CASSSGDGLRRTDTQYF	TGTGCCAGCAGTTCCGGAGATGGCCTGAGAAGGACAGATACGCAGTATTTT
15	TRBV18	many	TRBJ2-7	TRBD2	CASSLDGTSAYEQYF	TGTGCCAGCTCCCTTGACGGGACTAGCGCCTACGAGCAGTACTTC
15	TRBV6-6	.	TRBJ2-7	.	CASSLTRTGYYEQYF	TGTGCCAGCAGCCTTACCCGGACCGGATACTACGAGCAGTACTTC
15	TRBV20-1	.	TRBJ2-7	.	CSATRVGSGSYEQYF	TGCAGTGCCACCCGCGTAGGGAGCGGCTCTTACGAGCAGTACTTC
20	TRBV6-5	.	TRBJ2-2	.	CASSYRSPSRGREGAGELFF	TGTGCCAGCAGTTATAGGTCCCCTAGCAGGGGTAGGGAAGGTGCCGGGGAGCTGTTTTTT
12	TRBV3-1	.	TRBJ2-5	.	CASSQVMETQYF	TGTGCCAGCAGCCAAGTAATGGAGACCCAGTACTTC